This T cell receptor (beta chain) was recovered during a study of T-cell memory formation after mild COVID-19. Background on the study: Clusters of TCRs were largely donor specific.

Libraries for TCRalpha and TCRbeta carried sample barcodes and unique molecular identifiers via 5'RACE. TCRdb analysed the 5' RACE reads with MiXCR anew, one entry per CDR3 protein. Of about 240,000 distinct CDR3 sequences listed, 7.5% to 10% are singletons. V lost 2 bases, J lost 2 bases, and 15 bases lay in between. The CDR3 sequence is 15 residues long. The V gene's germline CDR1 is DFQATT and CDR2 SNEGSKA (reference sequence). This clonotype came up a few times. Its antigen is not identified. Study-level points and caveats: CD4+ bias marked clones expanding day 15 to 37, unlike balanced contracting clones. Among CD4+ contracting clones, most were CM and EM, and CD8+ ones EMRA.

The receptor was isolated from a man younger than 35 who had mild COVID-19 (a few samples of this study predate the infection). Cell type and time point are not known. This chain connects TRBV20-1 to TRBJ1-2, with D possibly being TRBD1 (6 bases). Sequencing used PBMCs or a T cell subset sorted from them (not recorded which). CDR3 in DNA: TGCAGTGCTAGACCCCAGGGCAGGGGAAACTATGGCTACACCTTC. Translating gives CSARPQGRGNYGYTF.